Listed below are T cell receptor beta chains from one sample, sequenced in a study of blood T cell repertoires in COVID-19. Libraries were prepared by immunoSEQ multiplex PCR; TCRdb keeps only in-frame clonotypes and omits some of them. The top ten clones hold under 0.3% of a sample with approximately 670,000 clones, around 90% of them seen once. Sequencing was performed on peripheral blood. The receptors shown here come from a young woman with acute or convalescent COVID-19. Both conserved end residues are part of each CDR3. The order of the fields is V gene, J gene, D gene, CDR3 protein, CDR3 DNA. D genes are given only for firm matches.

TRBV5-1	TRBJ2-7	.	CASGDTNYEQYF	TGCGCCAGCGGGGACACCAACTACGAGCAGTACTTC
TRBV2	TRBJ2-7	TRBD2	CARPDWEGYHEQYF	TGTGCCAGACCCGATTGGGAGGGATACCACGAGCAGTACTTC
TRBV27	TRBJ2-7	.	CASSSRQGRGGEQYF	TGTGCCAGCAGTTCCCGACAGGGGAGGGGAGGCGAGCAGTACTTC
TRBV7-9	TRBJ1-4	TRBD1	CASSPGQATNEKLFF	TGTGCCAGCAGCCCTGGACAGGCGACTAATGAAAAACTGTTTTTT
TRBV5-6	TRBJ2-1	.	CASSLRRSSYNEQFF	TGTGCCAGCAGCCTACGGAGGAGCTCCTACAATGAGCAGTTCTTC
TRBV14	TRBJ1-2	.	CASSQGNGGLNYGYTF	TGTGCCAGCAGCCAAGGGAATGGGGGGTTAAACTATGGCTACACCTTC
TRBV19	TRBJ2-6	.	CASQGGQLGANVLTF	TGTGCCAGTCAAGGCGGACAGCTTGGGGCCAACGTCCTGACTTTC
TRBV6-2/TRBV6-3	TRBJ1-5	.	CASSSLGGWGQPQHF	TGTGCCAGCAGCTCCCTCGGGGGATGGGGCCAGCCCCAGCATTTT
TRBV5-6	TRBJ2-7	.	CASSLGTPEQYF	TGTGCCAGCAGCTTGGGGACTCCAGAGCAGTACTTC
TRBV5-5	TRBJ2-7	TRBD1	CASSPGDRVSYEQYF	TGTGCCAGCAGCCCCGGGGACAGGGTTTCCTACGAGCAGTACTTC
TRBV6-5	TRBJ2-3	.	CASSYNSPTDTQYF	TGTGCCAGCAGTTACAATAGCCCCACAGATACGCAGTATTTT
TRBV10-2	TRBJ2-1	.	CASSETLFLRNNEQFF	TGCGCCAGCAGTGAGACCCTGTTTCTTAGAAACAATGAGCAGTTCTTC
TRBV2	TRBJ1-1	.	CASGRTTLGTNTEAFF	TGTGCCAGCGGCAGGACTACCCTGGGGACGAACACTGAAGCTTTCTTT
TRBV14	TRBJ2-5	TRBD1	CASSPTGGKRETQYF	TGTGCCAGCAGCCCGACAGGGGGTAAAAGGGAGACCCAGTACTTC